Below, 6 T cell receptor beta chains from the same sample are listed, as sequenced in a study of blood T cell repertoires in COVID-19. Sequenced by immunoSEQ multiplex PCR; TCRdb stores in-frame clones only, minus some. The repertoire holds 300,000 to 500,000 clones, with approximately 91% as singletons. Sequencing used PBMCs or T cells enriched from blood (not recorded which). These receptors all stem from a woman between 35 and 50 years old with acute COVID-19.

This clone has just one count. The CDR3 sequence is CASSQQGPGSPLHF. Here the CDR3 DNA reads TGTGCCAGCAGTCAACAGGGCCCGGGGTCACCCCTCCACTTT. The genes are TRBV7-9 and TRBJ1-6; possible D gene TRBD1, 6 bases. The CDR3 is 14 residues long. CDR1 is SEHNR and CDR2 is FQNEAQ in the germline V gene (reference sequence). Between the trimmed V and J ends, which lost 6 bases and 10 bases, there was a span of 16 bases.

The rearrangement uses TRBV5-6 and TRBJ1-1, with 10 bases matching TRBD1. From germline, CDR1 is SGHDT and CDR2 YYEEEE. This CDR3 region has 17 residues. J was trimmed by 4 bases and V by 9 bases; bases with no gene match: 18. This CDR3 reads CATSTRDRGRWATEAFF. The CDR3 bases are TGTGCCACCTCGACCCGGGACAGGGGAAGGTGGGCCACTGAAGCTTTCTTT. Drawing the rest from reference TRBV5-6 and TRBJ1-1, the complete variable domain is DAGVTQSPTHLIKTRGQQVTLRCSPKSGHDTVSWYQQALGQGPQFIFQYYEEEERQRGNFPDRFSGHQFPNYSSELNVNALLLGDSALYLCATSTRDRGRWATEAFFGQGTRLTVV.

The gene calls are TRBV5-1 and TRBJ1-1; 10 bases line up with TRBD1. The CDR3 extends over 14 amino acids. In germline, CDR1 is SGHRS, CDR2 YFSETQ. Trimming removed 4 bases from V and 4 bases from J; junction bases left unmatched: 4. The CDR3 nucleotides are TGCGCCAGCAGCCAGGGACAGGGGATCACTGAAGCTTTCTTT. Its protein product is CASSQGQGITEAFF.

This clone occurred many times. The V gene is TRBV15, the J gene TRBJ1-1; maybe TRBD1 (5 bases). The CDR3 runs 15 residues. Trimming took off 4 bases at V and 4 bases at J, with 16 bases between the two ends. Germline CDR1 is LNHNV and CDR2 is YYDKDF (reference sequence). The CDR3 is CATSTRWGSGTEAFF. In DNA form, the CDR3 reads TGTGCCACCAGCACCCGATGGGGCTCGGGCACTGAAGCTTTCTTT.

In its sample, this clone was seen once. The gene calls are TRBV4-1 and TRBJ2-7; 7 positions agree with TRBD1. Germline V gives CDR1 MGHRA, CDR2 YSYEKL. The J segment lost 0 bases and the V segment lost 5 bases, leaving 10 bases of the junction unmatched. The CDR3 runs to 16 residues. The CDR3 DNA follows: TGCGCCAGCAGCAAAGGGGTCGGACAGGACTCCTACGAGCAGTACTTC. Its protein is CASSKGVGQDSYEQYF.

The CDR3 DNA reads TGCGCCAGCAGCTTGGACACCCCGAACACCGGGGAGCTGTTTTTT. This gives the protein CASSLDTPNTGELFF. This chain uses TRBV5-1 with TRBJ2-2; no definite D call. Germline CDR1 is SGHRS and CDR2 is YFSETQ. Trimming cost V 0 bases and J 0 bases, with 6 bases left between them. CDR3 size: 15 residues.